The 29 T cell receptor beta chains below were found in one sample sequenced in a study of T-cell memory formation after mild COVID-19. TCRdb itself ran the 5' RACE reads through MiXCR, one entry per CDR3 protein. The data show 200,000 to 250,000 distinct CDR3 sequences, 9% to 10% seen once. Sequencing was performed on PBMCs or a T cell subset sorted from them (not recorded which). These TCRs come from a man younger than 30 who had mild COVID-19 (a few samples of this study predate the infection). Cell type and time point are not known.

This clonotype was observed a handful of times. V and J are TRBV20-1 and TRBJ1-1; unclear D gene. Germline V lookup: CDR1 DFQATT, CDR2 SNEGSKA (reference sequence). This CDR3 is built from 14 residues. V was shortened by 3 bases and J by 0 bases, with 11 bases between the two germline ends. The CDR3 DNA follows: TGCAGTGCTAGTAAGAGAGACATGAACACTGAAGCTTTCTTT. It encodes CSASKRDMNTEAFF.

Ten or more counts support this clonotype. The chain combines TRBV5-1 with TRBJ2-7; 8 bases are a match to TRBD2. The CDR3 consists of 16 residues. Germline CDR1 SGHRS, CDR2 YFSETQ. Trimming at V came to 4 bases and at J to 3 bases, leaving 12 bases not matched to a gene. CDR3 nucleotides: TGCGCCAGCAGCCCTACCGGACTAGCCCAGCTCTACGAGCAGTACTTC. This translates into CASSPTGLAQLYEQYF.

This clonotype was detected a few times. The J gene is TRBJ1-4, the V gene TRBV20-1; a possible D gene is TRBD1 (5 bases). Trimming shortened V by 0 bases and J by 8 bases, and 16 bases separated the two germline ends. Germline-derived CDR1 and CDR2 are DFQATT and SNEGSKA (reference sequence). The CDR3 consists of 15 residues. The CDR3 sequence: CSARDLRGRGEKLFF. The CDR3 bases are TGCAGTGCTAGAGATCTGAGGGGTCGAGGCGAAAAACTGTTTTTT.

CDR3 sequence reads: CASSSLGVAGGYEQYF. The CDR3 coding sequence is TGTGCCAGCAGCAGTTTGGGTGTCGCGGGTGGGTACGAGCAGTACTTC. V gene TRBV27 combines with J gene TRBJ2-7; TRBD2 might be the D (5 bases). Trimming left V 6 bases short and J 4 bases short, with 22 bases between. This CDR3 is 16 amino acids long. The V gene's germline CDR1 is MNHEY and CDR2 SMNVEV (reference sequence).

The sample holds a few counts of this clonotype. CDR3 DNA: TGTGCCAGCAGTTACGGGGTAGTCCGGACTGAAGCTTTCTTT. This codes for CASSYGVVRTEAFF. The chain is built from TRBV6-5 and TRBJ1-1; D gene ambiguous. V lost 2 bases and J lost 5, with 12 bases in between. The length of the CDR3 is 14 residues. CDR1 MNHEY and CDR2 SVGAGI come from the germline V gene.

This clonotype was found many times. V and J are TRBV4-3 and TRBJ1-1; no firm D call. Trimming removed 0 bases at V and 2 bases at J, with 10 bases between. Germline CDR1 reads LGHNA; CDR2 reads YSLEER. The length of the CDR3 is 15 residues. The CDR3 coding sequence is TGCGCCAGCAGCCAAGAGGGATTGGTCAACACTGAAGCTTTCTTT. Protein: CASSQEGLVNTEAFF.

This clonotype was found a few times. The chain couples TRBV5-1 to TRBJ1-2, with D hard to call. Deletions cut 1 base from V and 0 bases from J, with 7 bases between. CDR1 and CDR2 (germline): SGHRS, YFSETQ. This CDR3 contains 14 residues. CDR3 DNA: TGCGCCAGCAGCTTGACAACCACTAACTATGGCTACACCTTC. Encoded protein: CASSLTTTNYGYTF.

On this clonotype: A single base separates this from a much larger clone, so it may be a read error. The CDR3 region has the DNA TGTGACAGGGGATGGACGCTAGTATCGCCCATGAACACTGAAGCTTTCTTT. Amino acid sequence: CDRGWTLVSPMNTEAFF. This chain joins TRBV6-5 and TRBJ1-1; TRBD1 aligns across 7 bases. This CDR3 has 17 amino acids. Germline loops: CDR1 MNHEY, CDR2 SVGAGI.

J is TRBJ2-7 and V is TRBV7-2, with 7 bases identical to TRBD1. The CDR3 has 15 amino acids. Germline V gene sequence: CDR1 SGHTA, CDR2 FQGNSA. V shed 4 bases and J 0 bases; nucleotides not matched to a gene: 6. The CDR3 sequence: CASSSRTGTSYEQYF. Written as DNA, the CDR3 is TGTGCCAGCAGCTCTCGGACAGGCACCTCCTACGAGCAGTACTTC.

The sample holds many counts of this clonotype. This CDR3 reads CASSYGRTTEAFF. The DNA for the CDR3 is TGTGCCAGCAGTTATGGGCGGACGACTGAAGCTTTCTTT. This chain links TRBV6-2 or TRBV6-3 with TRBJ1-1, with D hard to call. Germline CDR1 is MNHEY and CDR2 is SVGEGT. Trimming pared 3 bases from V and 5 bases from J, leaving 10 bases between. The CDR3 has 13 amino acids.

The CDR3 spells CSAAGTSVGRYF. Written as DNA, the CDR3 is TGCAGTGCCGCCGGGACTAGCGTTGGGAGGTACTTC. This chain joins TRBV20-1 and TRBJ2-5; 10 nucleotides agree with TRBD2. Looked up from germline, CDR1 is DFQATT and CDR2 is SNEGSKA (reference sequence). CDR3 length: 12 amino acids. The V segment lost 6 bases and the J segment 13 bases; nucleotides outside the gene matches: 11.

V and J are TRBV5-6 and TRBJ2-7; 9 bases are a match to TRBD1. The CDR3 has 15 amino acids. V shed 2 bases and J 7 bases; nucleotides not matched to a gene: 10. Germline V gives CDR1 SGHDT, CDR2 YYEEEE. CDR3 DNA: TGTGCCAGCAGCTTCCCGGGGACAGGGTTTATAGAGCAGTACTTC. This translates into CASSFPGTGFIEQYF.

The rearrangement uses TRBV5-1 and TRBJ2-7; 11 nucleotides agree with TRBD2. From germline, CDR1 is SGHRS and CDR2 YFSETQ. V was clipped by 5 bases and J by 3 bases; unmatched bases: 7. This CDR3 comprises 15 residues. The CDR3 DNA reads as TGCGCCAGCAGTTTACTAGCGGGGGTCGACTACGAGCAGTACTTC. Protein: CASSLLAGVDYEQYF.

This clonotype was seen many times. The chain has TRBV12-3 or TRBV12-4 and TRBJ2-1, with 9 positions matching TRBD2. This CDR3 comprises 13 residues. The V gene end was trimmed by 7 bases and the J gene end by 7 bases; junction bases not matched to a gene: 5. The CDR3 reads CASKAGGGNEQFF. The CDR3 DNA is TGTGCCAGCAAAGCGGGGGGTGGAAATGAGCAGTTCTTC.

The chain couples TRBV5-1 to TRBJ1-4; D remains unclear. Trimming removed 0 bases at V and 5 bases at J, with 8 bases between. The CDR3 length is 14 residues. Germline CDR1 and CDR2: SGHRS and YFSETQ. CDR3 coding DNA: TGCGCCAGCAGCTTGGGACATGAAAATGAAAAACTGTTTTTT. As protein: CASSLGHENEKLFF.

This clonotype was seen ten or more times. This sequence joins TRBV14 and TRBJ2-5; 8 bases map to TRBD1. V shed 1 base and J 5 bases; nucleotides not matched to a gene: 6. The CDR3 runs 15 residues. From germline, CDR1 is SGHDN and CDR2 FVKESK. In DNA form, the CDR3 reads TGTGCCAGCAGCCAAGCCCTGACAGGGGCGGAGACCCAGTACTTC. This translates into CASSQALTGAETQYF.

This clonotype turned up a few times. The rearrangement links TRBV7-9 to TRBJ1-4, with D uncertain. Trimming stripped 5 bases from V and 0 bases from J, with 16 bases between. The CDR3 spans 17 residues. Germline CDR1 and CDR2: SEHNR and FQNEAQ (reference sequence). Here the CDR3 DNA reads TGTGCCAGCAGCCCGAGAGGCGGGAGAGCAACTAATGAAAAACTGTTTTTT. Translating gives CASSPRGGRATNEKLFF.

The chain links TRBV20-1 to TRBJ2-3, with 8 bases that match TRBD2. J lost 0 bases, V lost 6 bases, and 11 bases had no gene match. CDR3 length: 16 amino acids. CDR1 DFQATT and CDR2 SNEGSKA come from the germline V gene (reference sequence). CDR3 region: CSAPLGGGLSTDTQYF. CDR3 bases: TGCAGTGCCCCCCTCGGGGGGGGTCTCAGCACAGATACGCAGTATTTT.

CDR3 region: CASSPSSGTGGYEQYF. The CDR3, as DNA: TGTGCCAGCAGCCCGTCTTCCGGGACAGGGGGATACGAGCAGTACTTC. The rearrangement links TRBV13 to TRBJ2-7; 11 positions agree with TRBD1. After removal of 5 bases from V and 4 bases from J, the junction contained 10 bases not matched to a gene. This CDR3 spans 16 amino acids. CDR1 is PRHDT and CDR2 is FYEKMQ in the germline V gene (reference sequence).

This chain connects TRBV24-1 to TRBJ2-1; 7 positions match TRBD1. After removal of 1 base from V and 8 bases from J, the junction contained 7 bases not matched to a gene. The CDR3 is 15 residues long. Per the germline V gene, CDR1 is KGHDR and CDR2 is SFDVKD. CDR3: CATSDLYRGKDEQFF. The CDR3 region has the DNA TGTGCCACCAGTGATTTATACAGGGGTAAAGATGAGCAGTTCTTC.

In this sample, this clonotype turned up many times. The CDR3 sequence: CASSLRTDTQYF. CDR3 DNA: TGTGCCAGCAGTTTACGTACCGATACGCAGTATTTT. V usage is TRBV12-3 or TRBV12-4 and J usage is TRBJ2-3, with unresolved D. The CDR3 consists of 12 residues. V was pared by 2 bases and J by 6 bases, with 6 bases between.

On this clonotype itself: One end of the junction varies from germline; a read error may be responsible. The rearrangement uses TRBV6-5 and TRBJ2-3; 8 bases match TRBD2. The CDR3 sequence is 15 residues long. Looked up from germline, CDR1 is MNHEY and CDR2 is SVGAGI. The CDR3 bases are TGTGGCAGCAGTGTACGGGGGGGTGGCACAGATACGCAGTATTTT. Translated: CGSSVRGGGTDTQYF.

This clonotype was detected ten times or more. V gene TRBV7-2 combines with J gene TRBJ2-3; possible D gene TRBD2, 5 bases. Trimming stripped 8 bases from V and 8 bases from J, with 11 bases between. Germline V gives CDR1 SGHTA, CDR2 FQGNSA. This CDR3 has 11 amino acids. In nucleotides, the CDR3 is TGTGCCAGCCGTGAGGGCATTACGCAGTATTTT. As protein: CASREGITQYF.

The chain carries TRBV19 and TRBJ2-3; 7 bases match TRBD2. With V trimmed by 10 bases and J by 5 bases, 12 bases remained unmatched. Germline CDR1 is LNHDA and CDR2 is SQIVND (reference sequence). CDR3 size: 14 residues. The CDR3 DNA sequence: TGTGCCATCCCCAGCGGGGCCGAAGAAGATACGCAGTATTTT. This sequence encodes CAIPSGAEEDTQYF.

This clonotype was counted at least ten times. This chain uses TRBV5-1 with TRBJ1-6; D not certain. Trimming cost V 0 bases and J 8 bases, with 9 bases left between them. Germline CDR1 reads SGHRS; CDR2 reads YFSETQ. CDR3 length: 14 residues. The CDR3 nucleotides read TGCGCCAGCAGCTTGGGGGCCGGGGATTCACCCCTCCACTTT. Protein sequence: CASSLGAGDSPLHF.

The table lists this clonotype with a few counts. This chain connects TRBV6-5 to TRBJ1-2, with 7 bases lining up with TRBD1. CDR1 and CDR2 from the germline V gene are MNHEY and SVGAGI. Trimming cost V 6 bases and J 4 bases; bases outside gene matches: 8. The CDR3 totals 14 residues. The CDR3 reads CASRQTGSAYGYTF. CDR3 in DNA: TGTGCCAGCAGGCAGACAGGGTCCGCCTATGGCTACACCTTC.

V usage is TRBV2 and J usage is TRBJ2-2; D remains unclear. The CDR3 totals 13 residues. Germline values: CDR1 SNHLY, CDR2 FYNNEI. With 9 bases removed from V and 0 bases from J, the gap between germline ends came to 8 bases. The CDR3 sequence is CASLETNTGELFF. The CDR3 nucleotides are TGTGCCAGTCTTGAAACGAACACCGGGGAGCTGTTTTTT.

V gene TRBV3-1 combines with J gene TRBJ2-3, with D perhaps assigned TRBD1 or TRBD2 (5 bases each). This CDR3 comprises 13 residues. V was pared by 8 bases and J by 4 bases, with 13 bases between. CDR1 LGHDT and CDR2 YNNKEL come from the germline V gene (reference sequence). CDR3 in DNA: TGTGCCAGCGGCGTCCTGGGGGCAGATACGCAGTATTTT. Its translation is CASGVLGADTQYF.

The genes are TRBV5-6 and TRBJ2-2; 7 bases fit TRBD1. The CDR3 runs 17 residues. The germline CDR1 and CDR2 sequences are SGHDT and YYEEEE. J lost 2 bases, V lost 0 bases, and 7 bases had no gene match. Here the CDR3 DNA reads TGTGCCAGCAGCTTGGTCCGGGACAGCTTTAACACCGGGGAGCTGTTTTTT. Translation gives CASSLVRDSFNTGELFF.